The 3 T cell receptor beta chains reported below all come from one sample, sequenced in a study of cytomegalovirus exposure and HLA in healthy donors. A multiplex PCR was run with 60 Vbeta primers and 13 Jbeta primers. TCRdb's table, derived via immunoSEQ multiplex PCR, lists solely in-frame clones and lacks some. The data show 160,000 or so clones, with 80% seen just once and over 8% held by the top ten. The sequencing sample was made of PBMCs. These receptors were collected from a man younger than 35 in good health and CMV-seropositive.

The genes are TRBV5-6 and TRBJ2-3; 10 bases are shared with TRBD1. This CDR3 region has 13 residues. In germline, CDR1 is SGHDT, CDR2 YYEEEE. The V gene end was trimmed by 10 bases and the J gene end by 7 bases; junction bases not matched to a gene: 9. The CDR3 sequence: CAGTTGGINTQYF. CDR3 nucleotides: TGTGCCGGAACGACAGGGGGCATAAATACGCAGTATTTT.

The rearrangement uses TRBV11-3 and TRBJ2-2; a weak D match, TRBD1 (6 bases). V shed 0 bases and J shed 2 bases, with 19 bases lying between them. The germline CDR1 and CDR2 sequences are SGHNT and YENEEA. The CDR3 is 19 amino acids. The CDR3 coding sequence is TGTGCCAGCAGCTTAGATTATCGTATAGGGACACTAAACACCGGGGAGCTGTTTTTT. Its protein is CASSLDYRIGTLNTGELFF.

The rearrangement links TRBV11-2 to TRBJ2-5; TRBD2 matches at 7 bases. The J call may be mistaken, given a closer DNA end match to TRBJ2-7. This CDR3 is 15 amino acids long. Germline V lookup: CDR1 SGHAT, CDR2 FQNNGV. In DNA, the CDR3 is TGTGCCAGCAGCTTTGGGGGAGGGTCGTCCTACGAGCAGTACTTC. Translation gives CASSFGGGSSYEQYF.